This T cell receptor beta chain was sequenced in a study of PD-1 blockade in classical Hodgkin lymphoma. Only in-frame clones appear in the TCRdb table, and some are missing; sequencing was by immunoSEQ multiplex PCR. The table includes approximately 160,000 clones, approximately 81% detected once. V gave up 7 bases and J gave up 4 bases, with 14 bases separating them. The CDR3 sequence is 14 residues long. Germline V gene data show CDR1 as MDHEN and CDR2 as SYDVKM. Each patient's relapse followed autologous stem cell transplantation, and brentuximab vedotin exposure varied. The V call is TRBV28, the J call TRBJ2-1; tentative D call: TRBD2 (6 bases). The clonotype originates from a human donor with classical Hodgkin lymphoma. Source: peripheral blood mononuclear cells (PBMCs), taken before the second cycle of nivolumab. For the CDR3, the DNA is TGTGCCAGCATCGAGAGCGGGTTGTACAATGAGCAGTTCTTC. Translated: CASIESGLYNEQFF. Together with reference TRBV28 and TRBJ2-1, the CDR3 gives the full variable domain: DVKVTQSSRYLVKRTGEKVFLECVQDMDHENMFWYRQDPGLGLRLIYFSYDVKMKEKGDIPEGYSVSREKKERFSLILESASTNQTSMYLCASIESGLYNEQFFGPGTRLTVL.